This T cell receptor (beta chain) derives from a study of T cells in Graves' hyperthyroidism and ophthalmopathy. Study conclusions and caveats: With a median lead of about six months before onset, the model predicted ophthalmopathy.

Of note for this clonotype: What it binds is unknown.

These patients, aged 18 to 65, had recently diagnosed hyperthyroidism lasting under 2 months. Clinical symptoms, serum thyroxine, TRAb, thyroid ultrasound and orbital computed tomography informed diagnoses. Source material for PBMCs was over 8 ml fresh peripheral blood. Amplification yielded TCR beta CDR3 regions, with RNA transcripts as the source. RT-PCR in the first round (using the HTBI primer set) targeted the TCR CDR3. MiXCR was run by TCRdb on the multiplex PCR reads, yielding one entry per CDR3 protein. The sample shows about 720,000 distinct CDR3 sequences, roughly a sixth of them seen only once. The CDR3 loop spans 18 amino acids. Germline CDR1 is MNHEY and CDR2 is SVGEGT. V lost 2 bases and J lost 4; bases outside the gene matches: 15.

Sequenced: blood. The sequence was obtained from a woman aged 45-65 years with Graves' hyperthyroidism that later progressed to Graves' ophthalmopathy. V is TRBV6-2 or TRBV6-3 and J is TRBJ1-1, with TRBD1 identical over 8 bases. CDR3 protein: CASSYGVRGLAGGTEAFF. CDR3 coding DNA: TGTGCCAGCAGTTACGGTGTCAGGGGGCTTGCCGGGGGCACTGAAGCTTTCTTT.